Presented here are 30 T cell receptor beta chains from one specimen sequenced in a study of blood T cells in healthy people across ages. Primers used in a second PCR of roughly 7 to 12 cycles were a sample-barcoded 5' primer and a J-beta primer mix. TCRdb independently ran MiXCR on the 5' RACE reads; one entry per CDR3 protein. The table has under 1,000,000 distinct CDR3 sequences, around 50% seen once. Sequences were obtained from blood. These receptors came from an elderly man in good health.

The rearrangement uses TRBV4-1 and TRBJ1-2, with 9 nucleotides matching TRBD1. In germline, CDR1 is MGHRA, CDR2 YSYEKL. The CDR3 is 15 residues long. The J segment lost 7 bases and the V segment lost 0 bases, leaving 6 bases of the junction unmatched. The CDR3 loop reads CASSQETGTGFGYTF. CDR3 nucleotide sequence: TGCGCCAGCAGCCAAGAAACCGGGACAGGGTTTGGCTACACCTTC.

The V call is TRBV7-6, the J call TRBJ2-7; TRBD1 matches 7 bases. The CDR3 has 15 residues. After removal of 2 bases from V and 3 bases from J, the junction contained 7 bases not matched to a gene. From germline, CDR1 is SGHVS and CDR2 FNYEAQ. CDR3 sequence reads: CASSLQTGAGYEQYF. The CDR3 coding sequence is TGTGCCAGCAGCTTACAAACAGGGGCTGGCTACGAGCAGTACTTC.

This clonotype was picked up one time. The junction shows a germline mismatch at one end, possibly a read error. The V gene is TRBV20-1, the J gene TRBJ2-7, with 7 positions matching TRBD2. CDR1 and CDR2 (germline): DFQATT, SNEGSKA (reference sequence). This CDR3 comprises 16 residues. CDR3 amino acids: CSARGDGGFLYNEQYF. The CDR3 DNA reads TGCAGTGCCAGAGGTGACGGGGGGTTTCTTTACAATGAGCAGTACTTC.

V and J are TRBV10-3 and TRBJ1-2; 8 bases map to TRBD1. CDR1 is ENHRY and CDR2 is SYGVKD in the germline V gene. CDR3 length: 12 amino acids. The V gene end was trimmed by 4 bases and the J gene end by 8 bases; junction bases not matched to a gene: 3. CDR3 in DNA: TGTGCCATCAGTGCACAGGGGGTAGGCTACACCTTC. Its protein is CAISAQGVGYTF.

This clonotype has at least ten counts. The chain combines TRBV11-3 with TRBJ2-7, with 8 bases fitting TRBD2. This CDR3 contains 16 residues. The V segment lost 0 bases and the J segment 5 bases; nucleotides outside the gene matches: 9. Per the germline V gene, CDR1 is SGHNT and CDR2 is YENEEA. Here the CDR3 reads CASSLEGRSGRDEQYF. CDR3 DNA: TGTGCCAGCAGCTTAGAGGGAAGGAGCGGGAGAGACGAGCAGTACTTC.

This clonotype was detected ten times or more. The chain employs TRBV20-1 and TRBJ1-1; D not resolved. There are 11 residues in the CDR3. Germline values: CDR1 DFQATT, CDR2 SNEGSKA (reference sequence). V was clipped by 6 bases and J by 11 bases, with 16 bases between them. The CDR3 loop reads CSAPRREYAFF. CDR3 coding DNA: TGCAGTGCCCCCCGGCGGGAATATGCTTTCTTT.

The chain has TRBV10-1 and TRBJ2-1; possibly TRBD1 for D (6 bases). Trimming removed 0 bases from V and 13 bases from J, with 19 bases in between. From germline, CDR1 is WNHNN and CDR2 SYGVQD (reference sequence). The length of the CDR3 is 15 residues. The CDR3 loop reads CASSESTTGQETQFF. CDR3 DNA: TGCGCCAGCAGTGAGTCGACGACAGGTCAAGAGACCCAGTTCTTC.

This clonotype was observed a handful of times. The chain has TRBV7-9 and TRBJ2-7; 9 positions agree with TRBD1. The germline CDR1 and CDR2 sequences are SEHNR and FQNEAQ (reference sequence). This CDR3 contains 15 residues. V was clipped by 5 bases and J by 7 bases; unmatched bases: 12. The CDR3 sequence is CASSDRDRDYNEQYF. DNA for the CDR3: TGTGCCAGCAGCGACCGGGACAGGGACTACAATGAGCAGTACTTC.

The chain couples TRBV12-3 or TRBV12-4 to TRBJ2-3; maybe TRBD1 (6 bases). The length of the CDR3 is 13 residues. The V gene lost 7 bases and the J gene lost 3 bases, with 11 bases spanning the gap. CDR3 nucleotide sequence: TGTGCCAGCACCTTAGGGGGTACAGATACGCAGTATTTT. It codes for CASTLGGTDTQYF.

This clonotype occurred many times. The rearrangement links TRBV29-1 to TRBJ1-1; D is unclear. Germline CDR1 reads SQVTM; CDR2 reads ANQGSEA. This CDR3 spans 12 amino acids. The V end lost 8 bases, the J end lost 1 base, and 11 bases lay between the germline ends. CDR3 nucleotide sequence: TGCAGCTCCTCGGAAGGGAACACTGAAGCTTTCTTT. Amino acids: CSSSEGNTEAFF. Together with reference TRBV29-1 and TRBJ1-1, the CDR3 gives the full variable domain: SAVISQKPSRDICQRGTSLTIQCQVDSQVTMMFWYRQQPGQSLTLIATANQGSEATYESGFVIDKFPISRPNLTFSTLTVSNMSPEDSSIYLCSSSEGNTEAFFGQGTRLTVV.

The chain links TRBV5-6 to TRBJ2-7; 7 bases agree with TRBD1. This CDR3 comprises 16 residues. From germline, CDR1 is SGHDT and CDR2 YYEEEE. Losses at the gene ends were 0 bases for V and 0 bases for J; bases not matched to a gene: 6. CDR3 residues: CASSLGTGIDSYEQYF. CDR3 nucleotides: TGTGCCAGCAGCTTGGGGACAGGCATTGACTCCTACGAGCAGTACTTC.

For this clonotype: Its ends do not fully match the called genes, so a read error is possible. This chain joins TRBV13 and TRBJ1-6; a possible D gene is TRBD1 (5 bases). CDR1 is PRHDT, CDR2 FYEKMQ, per germline (reference sequence). This CDR3 contains 15 residues. The CDR3 nucleotides read TGTGCCGGCAGCTTAGGGGTTAGTTTGGCTTCACCCCTCCACTTT. Translated, it gives CAGSLGVSLASPLHF.

This clonotype was observed a handful of times. J is TRBJ2-2 and V is TRBV5-1; 7 bases line up with TRBD2. J lost 1 base, V lost 0 bases, and 3 bases had no gene match. This CDR3 is built from 16 residues. The V gene's germline CDR1 is SGHRS and CDR2 YFSETQ. In DNA form, the CDR3 reads TGCGCCAGCAGCTTGGCCCTAGCGGAGAACACCGGGGAGCTGTTTTTT. Residues: CASSLALAENTGELFF.

The rearrangement links TRBV3-1 to TRBJ2-5; D is perhaps TRBD1 or TRBD2 (5 bases each). Trimming removed 3 bases at V and 2 bases at J, with 19 bases between. Germline V gives CDR1 LGHDT, CDR2 YNNKEL (reference sequence). There are 17 residues in the CDR3. The CDR3 spells CASSHWSGVRGQETQYF. The CDR3, as DNA: TGTGCCAGCAGCCACTGGAGCGGCGTTAGGGGACAAGAGACCCAGTACTTC.

This clonotype showed up just a few times. The rearrangement links TRBV2 to TRBJ2-7, with D possibly being TRBD1 (7 bases). This CDR3 region has 13 residues. Trimming removed 8 bases at V and 7 bases at J, with 18 bases between. From germline, CDR1 is SNHLY and CDR2 FYNNEI. The CDR3: CASGGDSYNEQYF. The CDR3 nucleotides are TGTGCCAGCGGAGGGGACAGCTACAATGAGCAGTACTTC. Full variable domain (remainder filled in from reference TRBV2 and TRBJ2-7): EPEVTQTPSHQVTQMGQEVILRCVPISNHLYFYWYRQILGQKVEFLVSFYNNEISEKSEIFDDQFSVERPDGSNFTLKIRSTKLEDSAMYFCASGGDSYNEQYFGPGTRLTVT.

There are many counts of this clonotype. The J gene is TRBJ2-1, the V gene TRBV6-5; no reliable D call. V was shortened by 5 bases and J by 10 bases, with 9 bases between the two germline ends. Germline CDR1 reads MNHEY; CDR2 reads SVGAGI. CDR3 length: 11 residues. This CDR3 reads CASSDGVEQFF. DNA of the CDR3: TGTGCCAGCAGTGATGGGGTCGAGCAGTTCTTC.

V gene TRBV27 combines with J gene TRBJ1-2; maybe TRBD1 (5 bases). The CDR3 runs 16 residues. V lost 4 bases, J lost 4 bases, and 19 bases lay in between. The germline CDR1 and CDR2 sequences are MNHEY and SMNVEV (reference sequence). The chain's CDR3 is CASSWPQGANLYGYTF. CDR3 DNA sequence: TGTGCCAGCAGTTGGCCCCAAGGGGCCAATCTCTATGGCTACACCTTC.

The chain employs TRBV20-1 and TRBJ2-7; possibly TRBD2 for D (5 bases). V was shortened by 3 bases and J by 6 bases, with 15 bases between the two germline ends. Per germline, CDR1 DFQATT and CDR2 SNEGSKA (reference sequence). This CDR3 has 13 amino acids. The chain's CDR3 is CSARKALGGEQYF. As DNA, the CDR3 is TGCAGTGCTAGGAAGGCACTCGGAGGCGAGCAGTACTTC.

This clonotype was counted a few times. CDR3 DNA sequence: TGTGCCAGCGGTACTATCGAGCAGTACTTC. Amino acid sequence: CASGTIEQYF. This rearrangement joins TRBV6-1 to TRBJ2-5; D is undetermined. The J call may be incorrect, as the DNA end agrees better with TRBJ2-7. The CDR3 extends over 10 amino acids. The germline V gene has CDR1 MNHNS and CDR2 SASEGT.

The V call is TRBV6-5, the J call TRBJ2-2; D is unresolved. The ends were cut back, 4 bases at V and 4 bases at J, with 7 bases in the middle. CDR1 and CDR2 (germline): MNHEY, SVGAGI. The CDR3 totals 13 residues. The CDR3, as DNA: TGTGCCAGCAGTTTCGACGGCACCGGGGAGCTGTTTTTT. Protein product: CASSFDGTGELFF.

This chain links TRBV15 with TRBJ2-7; 13 bases map to TRBD2. J was trimmed by 1 base and V by 1 base; bases with no gene match: 7. The CDR3 has 18 amino acids. Germline assignment: CDR1 LNHNV and CDR2 YYDKDF (reference sequence). CDR3 amino acids: CATSRGGLAGVKSYEQYF. For the CDR3, the DNA is TGTGCCACCAGCAGAGGAGGACTAGCGGGAGTGAAGTCCTACGAGCAGTACTTC.

V gene TRBV10-3 combines with J gene TRBJ2-7; 10 bases align to TRBD2. The CDR3 runs 14 residues. Germline assignment: CDR1 ENHRY and CDR2 SYGVKD. Trimming removed 2 bases from V and 2 bases from J; junction bases left unmatched: 0. The CDR3 coding sequence is TGTGCCATCAGTGAGGGGACTAGCGCCTACGAGCAGTACTTC. Protein product: CAISEGTSAYEQYF.

V usage is TRBV12-3 or TRBV12-4 and J usage is TRBJ2-5; 14 nucleotides line up with TRBD2. Trimming cost V 5 bases and J 5 bases; bases outside gene matches: 7. The CDR3 spans 16 residues. CDR3 in DNA: TGTGCCAGCAGTCAGGGACTAGCGGGAGAGGGCGAGACCCAGTACTTC. Protein: CASSQGLAGEGETQYF.

This clonotype was seen once. This chain links TRBV5-1 with TRBJ1-3; D is possibly TRBD1 (6 bases). V was shortened by 3 bases and J by 0 bases, with 7 bases between the two germline ends. There are 14 residues in the CDR3. Germline CDR1 SGHRS, CDR2 YFSETQ. CDR3 in amino acids: CASSWDNSGNTIYF. CDR3 DNA sequence: TGCGCCAGCAGCTGGGACAACTCTGGAAACACCATATATTTT. Complete variable domain (other parts from reference TRBV5-1 and TRBJ1-3): KAGVTQTPRYLIKTRGQQVTLSCSPISGHRSVSWYQQTPGQGLQFLFEYFSETQRNKGNFPGRFSGRQFSNSRSEMNVSTLELGDSALYLCASSWDNSGNTIYFGEGSWLTVV.

This clonotype was detected a few times. The rearrangement links TRBV7-2 to TRBJ2-7, with 8 bases identical to TRBD2. Germline lookup yields CDR1 SGHTA and CDR2 FQGNSA. J lost 6 bases, V lost 5 bases, and 3 bases had no gene match. The CDR3 runs 12 residues. The CDR3 region is CASSPGLAEQYF. Written as DNA, the CDR3 is TGTGCCAGCAGCCCCGGACTAGCCGAGCAGTACTTC. The entire variable domain, with the rest obtained from reference TRBV7-2 and TRBJ2-7, is as follows: GAGVSQSPSNKVTEKGKDVELRCDPISGHTALYWYRQSLGQGLEFLIYFQGNSAPDKSGLPSDRFSAERTGGSVSTLTIQRTQQEDSAVYLCASSPGLAEQYFGPGTRLTVT.

The rearrangement joins TRBV12-3 or TRBV12-4 to TRBJ2-7; D may be TRBD2 (6 bases). V lost 3 bases to trimming and J lost 6 bases, with 21 bases between them. The CDR3 is made up of 16 amino acids. In DNA, the CDR3 is TGTGCCAGCAGTTTTTCGGCTGGCGGGAATTCCGGCGAGCAGTACTTC. The encoded protein is CASSFSAGGNSGEQYF.

In the case of this clonotype: The junction does not match germline at one end; this may be a read error. The V call is TRBV7-9, the J call TRBJ2-7; TRBD1 is a possible D gene (6 bases). Germline assignment: CDR1 SEHNR and CDR2 FQNEAQ (reference sequence). The CDR3 extends over 12 amino acids. The CDR3 sequence: CSSSAQGYEQYF. The CDR3 DNA sequence: TGTTCCAGCAGCGCACAGGGCTACGAGCAGTACTTC.

This clonotype appeared a few times. The rearrangement links TRBV18 to TRBJ2-1; D is unresolved. CDR3 length equals 16 residues. CDR1 KGHSH and CDR2 LQKENI come from the germline V gene. V was shortened by 0 bases and J by 2 bases, with 11 bases between the two germline ends. Written as DNA, the CDR3 is TGTGCCAGCTCACCACCGAGTAGGTCGCCCTACAATGAGCAGTTCTTC. The encoded protein is CASSPPSRSPYNEQFF.

The rearrangement links TRBV6-6 to TRBJ1-1; TRBD1 matches at 7 bases. With V trimmed by 2 bases and J by 3 bases, 3 bases remained unmatched. The CDR3 has 14 residues. From germline, CDR1 is MNHNY and CDR2 SVGAGI (reference sequence). The chain's CDR3 is CASSYAQGDTEAFF. CDR3 bases: TGTGCCAGCAGTTACGCCCAGGGGGACACTGAAGCTTTCTTT.

This clonotype has just a few counts. The genes are TRBV3-1 and TRBJ2-7; D uncertain. The germline V and J ends were trimmed by 4 bases and 0 bases, with 13 bases remaining between them. The CDR3 consists of 15 residues. The germline V gene has CDR1 LGHDT and CDR2 YNNKEL (reference sequence). The CDR3 DNA sequence: TGTGCCAGCAGCCCCAACTTAGTAAGCTCCTACGAGCAGTACTTC. Protein sequence: CASSPNLVSSYEQYF.